What follows are 12 T cell receptor beta chains derived from one specimen sequenced in a study of cytomegalovirus exposure and HLA in healthy donors (TCRdb year 2017). Receptor libraries were prepared by the immunoSEQ multiplex PCR assay. This immuneACCESS table, as held by TCRdb, lists in-frame sequences with V and J called but not all clones. Of the missing ones, under half trace to an unresolved V gene in checked studies; the others have no known cause. The table for this sample lists approximately 160,000 clones; 85% to 90% of them were counted only once. 5.5% to 6% of the sample comes from the top ten. Sequencing was performed on PBMCs. These receptors came from a woman aged 30 to 39 in good health and CMV-seronegative.

The chain uses TRBV7-9 and TRBJ1-1, with no clear D. Germline V gives CDR1 SEHNR, CDR2 FQNEAQ (reference sequence). The CDR3 has 11 residues. Trimming shortened V by 4 bases and J by 8 bases, and 8 bases separated the two germline ends. CDR3 region: CASSSAREAFF. The DNA of the CDR3 is TGTGCCAGCAGCTCGGCGAGGGAAGCTTTCTTT.

The rearrangement uses TRBV5-4 and TRBJ1-6, with a possible D match to TRBD1 (5 bases). CDR3 size: 15 residues. Germline lookup yields CDR1 SGHNT and CDR2 YYREEE (reference sequence). V lost 2 bases to trimming and J lost 7 bases, with 13 bases between them. The CDR3 loop is CASSLARDGNSPLHF. CDR3 DNA: TGTGCCAGCAGCTTAGCGAGGGACGGCAATTCACCCCTCCACTTT.

This rearrangement joins TRBV18 to TRBJ2-3; 8 bases are shared with TRBD1. The CDR3 is 16 amino acids. The trim removed 4 bases at V and 3 bases at J, leaving 9 bases unmatched. Germline CDR1 and CDR2: KGHSH and LQKENI. The CDR3 loop reads CASSQAGTGATDTQYF. The CDR3 coding sequence is TGTGCCAGCTCACAAGCCGGGACAGGTGCAACAGATACGCAGTATTTT.

The CDR3 nucleotides are TGCGCCAGCAGCCAAGGACAGGAGAATTCACCCCTCCACTTT. Its protein product is CASSQGQENSPLHF. The chain joins TRBV5-1 to TRBJ1-6, with 7 bases matching TRBD1. Looked up from germline, CDR1 is SGHRS and CDR2 is YFSETQ. With V trimmed by 4 bases and J by 7 bases, 5 bases remained unmatched. The CDR3 covers 14 residues. Drawing the rest from reference TRBV5-1 and TRBJ1-6, the complete variable domain is KAGVTQTPRYLIKTRGQQVTLSCSPISGHRSVSWYQQTPGQGLQFLFEYFSETQRNKGNFPGRFSGRQFSNSRSEMNVSTLELGDSALYLCASSQGQENSPLHFGNGTRLTVT.

This clone was seen a handful of times. V gene TRBV6-5 combines with J gene TRBJ1-6; D not resolved. The V end lost 6 bases, the J end lost 5 bases, and 11 bases lay between the germline ends. Germline CDR1 is MNHEY and CDR2 is SVGAGI. The CDR3 has 14 residues. The CDR3 spells CASSVQGNNSPLHF. Written as DNA, the CDR3 is TGTGCCAGCAGCGTACAAGGAAATAATTCACCCCTCCACTTT.

V gene TRBV2 combines with J gene TRBJ2-3, with 10 positions matching TRBD1. CDR3 length equals 16 residues. Germline CDR1 and CDR2: SNHLY and FYNNEI. Unmatched junction bases numbered 5, after V lost 4 bases and J lost 1 base. CDR3 DNA: TGTGCCAGCAGTGCCTACGGGACAGGGGGCACAGATACGCAGTATTTT. It is translated as CASSAYGTGGTDTQYF.

The chain has TRBV7-2 and TRBJ2-2; a weak D match, TRBD2 (6 bases). Trimming stripped 3 bases from V and 6 bases from J, with 11 bases between. Germline CDR1 is SGHTA and CDR2 is FQGNSA. The length of the CDR3 is 14 residues. Here the CDR3 reads CASSLSGSAGELFF. In DNA form, the CDR3 reads TGTGCCAGCAGCTTGTCCGGGAGTGCCGGGGAGCTGTTTTTT.

The chain employs TRBV27 and TRBJ2-3, with unresolved D. Germline V gene sequence: CDR1 MNHEY, CDR2 SMNVEV (reference sequence). This CDR3 is 14 amino acids long. Trimming removed 5 bases at V and 6 bases at J, with 15 bases between. CDR3 DNA sequence: TGTGCCAGCAGTACCCGGGCGGCCGGCGATACGCAGTATTTT. Its translation is CASSTRAAGDTQYF.

The chain has TRBV5-1 and TRBJ2-1; perhaps TRBD2 as D (5 bases). Trimming left V 7 bases short and J 5 bases short, with 16 bases between. Germline CDR1 and CDR2: SGHRS and YFSETQ. The CDR3 length is 14 residues. As DNA, the CDR3 is TGCGCCAGCTTCAAAGGGAGTAACAACAATGAGCAGTTCTTC. Protein sequence: CASFKGSNNNEQFF.

The V call is TRBV6-4, the J call TRBJ2-1; 10 positions agree with TRBD2. The CDR3 covers 15 residues. J was trimmed by 6 bases and V by 2 bases; bases with no gene match: 4. Germline V lookup: CDR1 MRHNA, CDR2 SNTAGT. CDR3 protein: CASSDRLAGFNEQFF. The CDR3 DNA follows: TGTGCCAGCAGTGACCGACTAGCGGGCTTCAATGAGCAGTTCTTC.

The rearrangement links TRBV5-1 to TRBJ1-1, with TRBD1 as a possible D gene (5 bases). Germline lookup yields CDR1 SGHRS and CDR2 YFSETQ. The CDR3 runs to 13 residues. Trimming pared 1 base from V and 10 bases from J, leaving 14 bases between. CDR3: CASSLRGSTAAFF. CDR3 sequence (DNA): TGCGCCAGCAGCTTGAGGGGATCTACCGCAGCTTTCTTT.

In DNA, the CDR3 is TGTGCCAGCAGTTTAGCGGCGACAGGTAACTACGAGCAGTACTTC. Translated, it gives CASSLAATGNYEQYF. The chain couples TRBV27 to TRBJ2-7; a possible D gene is TRBD1 (6 bases). V was pared by 2 bases and J by 3 bases, with 14 bases between. The CDR3 has 15 residues. Per the germline V gene, CDR1 is MNHEY and CDR2 is SMNVEV (reference sequence).